The 29 T cell receptor beta chains listed next were all sequenced from one sample in a study of T cells in Graves' hyperthyroidism and ophthalmopathy. RNA transcripts provided the source from which TCR beta CDR3 regions were amplified. The HTBI set primed first-round TCR CDR3 RT-PCR. Via MiXCR, TCRdb re-called the multiplex PCR reads, giving one row per CDR3 protein. The sample lists roughly 400,000 distinct CDR3 sequences, about 14% occurring once. Sequencing used blood. These receptors came from a middle-aged man with Graves' ophthalmopathy.

The table lists this clonotype with a few counts. DNA of the CDR3: TGTGCCAGCAGCCAAGATCAGTTTAGGGGCTTGGCTGAAGCTTTCTTT. Translating gives CASSQDQFRGLAEAFF. This chain connects TRBV14 to TRBJ1-1, with D tentatively TRBD1 (5 bases). Looked up from germline, CDR1 is SGHDN and CDR2 is FVKESK. Trimming stripped 0 bases from V and 6 bases from J, with 17 bases between. CDR3 size: 16 residues.

This clonotype appeared a few times. This chain joins TRBV6-5 and TRBJ2-1; TRBD2 matches at 9 bases. The CDR3 extends over 18 amino acids. From germline, CDR1 is MNHEY and CDR2 SVGAGI. J gave up 5 bases and V 1 base, and 12 bases lay outside the gene matches. The CDR3 region is CASSYWGASGTPHNEQFF. As DNA, the CDR3 is TGTGCCAGCAGTTACTGGGGGGCTAGCGGGACACCCCACAATGAGCAGTTCTTC.

This clonotype has only a few counts. The J gene is TRBJ1-5, the V gene TRBV6-1; D is ambiguous. V lost 6 bases and J 10 bases, leaving 13 bases between the germline ends. Germline V gene sequence: CDR1 MNHNS, CDR2 SASEGT. The CDR3 has 12 residues. The CDR3 nucleotides read TGTGCCAGCAGGACCCAGTTAAGTCCCCAGCATTTT. Its translation is CASRTQLSPQHF.

This clonotype came up many times. The chain links TRBV29-1 to TRBJ1-1; 7 bases line up with TRBD1. CDR3 size: 13 residues. CDR1 is SQVTM and CDR2 is ANQGSEA in the germline V gene. V was pared by 6 bases and J by 3 bases, with 7 bases of the junction left unmatched. This CDR3 is CSVSRDRDTEAFF. The CDR3 DNA is TGCAGCGTAAGCCGGGACAGAGACACTGAAGCTTTCTTT.

This clonotype was counted ten times or more. This chain joins TRBV7-6 and TRBJ2-3; TRBD2 might be the D (7 bases). The germline CDR1 and CDR2 sequences are SGHVS and FNYEAQ. V lost 7 bases, J lost 1 base, and 21 bases lay in between. This CDR3 has 17 amino acids. The CDR3 spells CASTPVGGGGGTDTQYF. The CDR3 DNA follows: TGTGCCAGCACCCCAGTCGGTGGAGGGGGGGGCACAGATACGCAGTATTTT.

Ten or more counts support this clonotype. This rearrangement joins TRBV5-5 to TRBJ2-3; tentatively, D is TRBD2 (5 bases). CDR3 length: 16 amino acids. Germline CDR1 is SGHKS and CDR2 is YYEKEE (reference sequence). Trimming cost V 4 bases and J 2 bases, with 17 bases left between them. CDR3 coding DNA: TGTGCCAGCAGCCAAGGACTCATGCCCCCCACAGATACGCAGTATTTT. Its translation: CASSQGLMPPTDTQYF.

This clonotype was seen repeatedly, ten times or more. The V call is TRBV7-2, the J call TRBJ2-3, with unresolved D. Germline V gene sequence: CDR1 SGHTA, CDR2 FQGNSA. The CDR3 spans 16 residues. V was pared by 1 base and J by 2 bases, with 13 bases between. Here the CDR3 DNA reads TGTGCCAGCAGCTTAGGGTCGGCGGAACTCACAGATACGCAGTATTTT. It encodes CASSLGSAELTDTQYF.

This clonotype appeared many times. The chain carries TRBV20-1 and TRBJ2-1; D unclear. The germline V and J ends were trimmed by 5 bases and 0 bases, with 14 bases remaining between them. The CDR3 extends over 15 amino acids. Per the germline V gene, CDR1 is DFQATT and CDR2 is SNEGSKA (reference sequence). The DNA for the CDR3 is TGCAGTGCTCTCTCGAGGAAAGACTCCTACAATGAGCAGTTCTTC. Its protein is CSALSRKDSYNEQFF.

This clonotype was picked up many times. This sequence joins TRBV30 and TRBJ2-1; 12 positions match TRBD2. The CDR3 is 15 residues long. The V gene's germline CDR1 is GTSNPN and CDR2 SVGIG (reference sequence). V shed 3 bases and J 5 bases; nucleotides not matched to a gene: 5. CDR3 sequence reads: CAWSALAGGHNEQFF. The CDR3 nucleotides read TGTGCCTGGAGCGCACTAGCGGGAGGACACAATGAGCAGTTCTTC.

In this sample, this clonotype turned up many times. The chain has TRBV28 and TRBJ2-2; a possible D gene is TRBD1 (5 bases). CDR1 MDHEN and CDR2 SYDVKM come from the germline V gene. The CDR3 has 16 amino acids. V was trimmed by 4 bases and J by 3 bases, leaving 15 bases between them. The CDR3 DNA is TGTGCCAGCAGTTCAGGTGGCAGGGAAGACACCGGGGAGCTGTTTTTT. Encoded protein: CASSSGGREDTGELFF.

In this sample, this clonotype turned up many times. DNA of the CDR3: TGTGCCAGCCGTAAAGGACGGCAGAACACTGAAGCTTTCTTT. Translation: CASRKGRQNTEAFF. The chain recombines TRBV11-3 with TRBJ1-1; the D is unclear. Germline V gene data show CDR1 as SGHNT and CDR2 as YENEEA. With 8 bases removed from V and 1 base from J, the gap between germline ends came to 14 bases. The CDR3 totals 14 residues.

In this sample, this clonotype turned up many times. This rearrangement joins TRBV3-1 to TRBJ1-2; 9 bases align to TRBD1. Germline V gives CDR1 LGHDT, CDR2 YNNKEL (reference sequence). This CDR3 comprises 16 residues. V dropped 0 bases and J dropped 7; count of bases not matched to a gene: 9. The CDR3 loop is CASSQDLRDRDSGYTF. CDR3 DNA sequence: TGTGCCAGCAGCCAAGATCTCAGGGACAGGGACTCTGGCTACACCTTC.

At least ten counts were recorded for this clonotype. The rearrangement uses TRBV10-3 and TRBJ2-3, with 10 positions matching TRBD2. Unmatched junction bases numbered 1, after V lost 6 bases and J lost 1 base. The CDR3 runs 14 residues. CDR1 and CDR2 from the germline V gene are ENHRY and SYGVKD. The DNA for the CDR3 is TGTGCCATCAGCGGGACTAGCGGCACAGATACGCAGTATTTT. Its translation: CAISGTSGTDTQYF.

The chain employs TRBV24-1 and TRBJ2-3, with TRBD2 identical over 7 bases. This CDR3 has 17 amino acids. From germline, CDR1 is KGHDR and CDR2 SFDVKD. The J segment lost 0 bases and the V segment lost 9 bases, leaving 14 bases of the junction unmatched. The CDR3 bases are TGTGCCACCGAAACGGGAGGTCAACCTACTAGCACAGATACGCAGTATTTT. Translated: CATETGGQPTSTDTQYF.

The chain joins TRBV27 to TRBJ1-6; no firm D call. The ends were cut back, 1 base at V and 4 bases at J, with 8 bases in the middle. Germline CDR1 MNHEY, CDR2 SMNVEV (reference sequence). The CDR3 has 15 residues. Here the CDR3 reads CASSLYAHYNSPLHF. Here the CDR3 DNA reads TGTGCCAGCAGTTTATACGCACATTATAATTCACCCCTCCACTTT.

A note on this clonotype: A much larger clone differs by one base, so this may be a read error. V gene TRBV27 combines with J gene TRBJ1-5; D is unclear. CDR3 length equals 14 residues. V lost 3 bases and J 9 bases, leaving 15 bases between the germline ends. CDR1 is MNHEY, CDR2 SMNVEV, per germline (reference sequence). CDR3 loop: CASSLGGFGRPQHF. In nucleotides, the CDR3 is TGTGCCAGCAGTTTGGGAGGTTTCGGTCGGCCCCAGCATTTT.

This clonotype has only a few counts. This chain links TRBV20-1 with TRBJ1-5, with D maybe TRBD1 (5 bases). V was clipped by 5 bases and J by 4 bases, with 15 bases between them. CDR3 size: 14 residues. The germline V gene has CDR1 DFQATT and CDR2 SNEGSKA (reference sequence). Here the CDR3 DNA reads TGCAGTGCTCCCACCTCAGGGCGAAATCAGCCCCAGCATTTT. This gives the protein CSAPTSGRNQPQHF.

This clonotype was observed many times. The rearrangement links TRBV2 to TRBJ2-1; D is undetermined. CDR1 and CDR2 (germline): SNHLY, FYNNEI. The CDR3 is made up of 14 amino acids. Trimming left V 7 bases short and J 4 bases short, with 14 bases between. CDR3 sequence reads: CASKGFAAYNEQFF. CDR3 bases: TGTGCCAGCAAGGGTTTTGCGGCTTACAATGAGCAGTTCTTC.

This clonotype has a count of ten or more. The V call is TRBV5-1, the J call TRBJ2-1, with 9 bases aligning to TRBD2. Per the germline V gene, CDR1 is SGHRS and CDR2 is YFSETQ. The length of the CDR3 is 15 residues. Germline trimming cut 2 bases from V and 5 bases from J; bases unmatched to any gene: 5. The DNA for the CDR3 is TGCGCCAGCAGCTTTGGCCTAGCGGGACACAATGAGCAGTTCTTC. As protein: CASSFGLAGHNEQFF.

This clonotype was counted a few times. V and J are TRBV27 and TRBJ2-7; 8 bases match TRBD1. The CDR3 spans 13 residues. Germline CDR1 reads MNHEY; CDR2 reads SMNVEV (reference sequence). V lost 5 bases to trimming and J lost 7 bases; unmatched junction nucleotides: 7. This chain's CDR3 is CASSPQGAREQYF. The CDR3 DNA reads TGTGCCAGCAGTCCCCAGGGGGCGAGGGAGCAGTACTTC.

This clonotype was seen at least ten times. This chain links TRBV7-9 with TRBJ1-4; 9 nucleotides align to TRBD1. Germline CDR1 and CDR2: SEHNR and FQNEAQ (reference sequence). Trimming cost V 5 bases and J 5 bases; bases outside gene matches: 9. This CDR3 is 16 amino acids long. The CDR3 DNA reads as TGTGCCAGCAGCGCCCGCGGACAGGGGAAGAATGAAAAACTGTTTTTT. This gives the protein CASSARGQGKNEKLFF.

This clonotype was observed at least ten times. The chain has TRBV24-1 and TRBJ2-2; 8 bases match TRBD1. V gave up 3 bases and J gave up 4 bases; unmatched junction bases: 6. CDR1 KGHDR and CDR2 SFDVKD come from the germline V gene. This CDR3 has 16 residues. The CDR3 sequence: CATSDTRTGPTGELFF. Written as DNA, the CDR3 is TGTGCCACCAGTGATACGCGGACAGGGCCCACCGGGGAGCTGTTTTTT.

This clonotype was counted ten times or more. The CDR3 sequence is CASTPTVRERGSYNEQFF. CDR3 DNA sequence: TGTGCCAGCACCCCTACCGTACGGGAGAGGGGCTCCTACAATGAGCAGTTCTTC. The chain carries TRBV28 and TRBJ2-1; the D gene is possibly TRBD2 (6 bases). Germline V CDR1 and CDR2: MDHEN, SYDVKM. Trimming took 7 bases from V and 0 from J, leaving 22 bases between them. The CDR3 loop spans 18 amino acids.

The table lists this clonotype with many counts. The chain has TRBV12-3 or TRBV12-4 and TRBJ1-1, with D unclear. This CDR3 spans 14 amino acids. The V end lost 4 bases, the J end lost 3 bases, and 12 bases lay between the germline ends. The CDR3 bases are TGTGCCAGCAGTTCAAGGTCAGGAGACACTGAAGCTTTCTTT. This codes for CASSSRSGDTEAFF.

This clonotype was observed at least ten times. The chain couples TRBV18 to TRBJ1-4; D is uncertain. Deletions cut 1 base from V and 2 bases from J, with 2 bases between. CDR3 length: 13 residues. Germline loops: CDR1 KGHSH, CDR2 LQKENI. The CDR3 DNA sequence: TGTGCCAGCTCACCACGCACTAATGAAAAACTGTTTTTT. This encodes CASSPRTNEKLFF. The whole variable domain, filled in from reference TRBV18 and TRBJ1-4, reads NAGVMQNPRHLVRRRGQEARLRCSPMKGHSHVYWYRQLPEEGLKFMVYLQKENIIDESGMPKERFSAEFPKEGPSILRIQQVVRGDSAAYFCASSPRTNEKLFFGSGTQLSVL.

The table lists this clonotype with a few counts. V is TRBV7-2 and J is TRBJ2-3; tentatively, D is TRBD2 (5 bases). This CDR3 contains 16 residues. Germline values: CDR1 SGHTA, CDR2 FQGNSA. V was trimmed by 2 bases and J by 0 bases, leaving 12 bases between them. This CDR3 is CASSLHTGTSTDTQYF. The CDR3 DNA sequence: TGTGCCAGCAGCTTACATACGGGAACTAGCACAGATACGCAGTATTTT.

V usage is TRBV4-2 and J usage is TRBJ2-2; tentatively, D is TRBD2 (6 bases). CDR3 length: 14 residues. Germline V CDR1 and CDR2: LGHNA, YNFKEQ. Trimming left V 5 bases short and J 6 bases short, with 13 bases between. The CDR3 DNA follows: TGTGCCAGCAGCTTAAGTCGGGAGTCCGGGGAGCTGTTTTTT. It yields the protein CASSLSRESGELFF.

This clonotype occurred a few times. The chain combines TRBV7-9 with TRBJ1-1; 10 bases fit TRBD1. Germline-derived CDR1 and CDR2 are SEHNR and FQNEAQ (reference sequence). V dropped 3 bases and J dropped 8; count of bases not matched to a gene: 9. CDR3 length equals 15 residues. This CDR3 reads CASSFGDRGFGEAFF. The CDR3 DNA is TGTGCCAGCAGCTTTGGGGACAGGGGATTTGGAGAAGCTTTCTTT.

The chain recombines TRBV4-1 with TRBJ1-1; no definite D call. This CDR3 has 15 residues. V lost 3 bases to trimming and J lost 0 bases, with 11 bases between them. Germline V CDR1 and CDR2: MGHRA, YSYEKL. CDR3 coding DNA: TGCGCCAGCAGCCAGGGCACAAGGATGAACACTGAAGCTTTCTTT. Its protein product is CASSQGTRMNTEAFF.